The 3 T cell receptor beta chains reported below all come from one sample, sequenced in a study of human T cells and chemical hapten exposure. TCRdb itself ran the RACE reads through MiXCR, one entry per CDR3 protein. Of nearly 95,000 distinct CDR3 sequences in the sample, more than 9.5% were seen once. Time point noted: patch test 2, 6 weeks after DPC sensitization. As for treatment: therapeutic diphenylcyclopropenone sensitization with weekly scalp DPC. This specimen consisted of whole blood, obtained in connection with sensitization to the hapten diphenylcyclopropenone (DPC). The receptors derive from a man aged 40-49 years with alopecia areata. Some clones in this sample may be carry-over from other donors' samples.

The V and J genes are TRBV7-9 and TRBJ1-1; 8 positions match TRBD1. Germline V gene sequence: CDR1 SEHNR, CDR2 FQNEAQ (reference sequence). V trimming: 0 bases; J trimming: 4 bases; junction bases outside the gene matches: 13. This CDR3 region has 18 residues. The CDR3 coding sequence is TGTGCCAGCAGCTTAGCGCTTAGGACAGGGAGTTTCGGCACTGAAGCTTTCTTT. Protein: CASSLALRTGSFGTEAFF.

The chain carries TRBV5-6 and TRBJ2-7, with D tentatively TRBD1 (7 bases). Trimming cost V 6 bases and J 2 bases, with 15 bases left between them. Germline-derived CDR1 and CDR2 are SGHDT and YYEEEE. There are 14 residues in the CDR3. For the CDR3, the DNA is TGTGCCAGCAAATTGGAGGGGGCCCCCTACGAGCAGTACTTC. It specifies CASKLEGAPYEQYF.

As for this clonotype: The germline gene is not matched at one end of the junction; a read error may be the cause. CDR3: CASSYRRQETKYF. CDR3 coding DNA: TGTGCCAGCAGCTACCGACGGCAAGAGACCAAGTACTTC. The rearrangement joins TRBV11-1 to TRBJ2-5; no clear D. This CDR3 contains 13 residues. Germline V gene data show CDR1 as SGHAT and CDR2 as FQDESV (reference sequence).